The 32 T cell receptor beta chains in this list originate from one sample, sequenced in a study of T cells after somatic rescue of genetic block. Generated by immunoSEQ multiplex PCR, the TCRdb table keeps only in-frame clones and is missing some. This table has 70,000 or so clones, roughly 94% appearing once. The source material was peripheral blood mononuclear cells (PBMCs). The receptors come from a man aged 35 to 55.

The table lists this clone with a count of one. The chain uses TRBV6-1 and TRBJ1-4; maybe TRBD1 (5 bases). The CDR3 runs 12 residues. Trimming removed 7 bases at V and 7 bases at J, with 10 bases between. Germline V gene sequence: CDR1 MNHNS, CDR2 SASEGT. Here the CDR3 reads CASKGLPEKLFF. The CDR3 DNA follows: TGTGCCAGCAAGGGGTTACCTGAAAAACTGTTTTTT.

V gene TRBV5-4 combines with J gene TRBJ1-1; D is undetermined. CDR3 length equals 14 residues. Germline V gene lookup returns CDR1 SGHNT and CDR2 YYREEE (reference sequence). Trimming took 3 bases from V and 1 from J, leaving 10 bases between them. The CDR3 nucleotides read TGTGCCAGCAGCTCCGGACCGACGAACACTGAAGCTTTCTTT. It is translated as CASSSGPTNTEAFF.

The V and J genes are TRBV7-9 and TRBJ2-1, with D possibly matching TRBD2 (6 bases). The CDR3 is made up of 15 amino acids. V lost 5 bases, J lost 2 bases, and 13 bases lay in between. Germline values: CDR1 SEHNR, CDR2 FQNEAQ (reference sequence). The CDR3 is CASSIWRGPYNEQFF. As DNA, the CDR3 is TGTGCCAGCAGCATATGGAGGGGTCCCTACAATGAGCAGTTCTTC.

J is TRBJ2-3 and V is TRBV2; the D call may be TRBD1 or TRBD2 (5 bases each). The CDR3 length is 15 residues. With 5 bases removed from V and 5 bases from J, the gap between germline ends came to 17 bases. Per germline, CDR1 SNHLY and CDR2 FYNNEI. CDR3 amino acids: CASSRRDPTLDTQYF. CDR3 DNA sequence: TGTGCCAGCAGTCGCCGGGACCCAACTCTAGATACGCAGTATTTT.

The gene calls are TRBV5-1 and TRBJ1-1, with unresolved D. The CDR3 contains 14 residues. CDR1 and CDR2 from the germline V gene are SGHRS and YFSETQ. The V and J ends lost 3 bases and 5 bases respectively, with 14 bases between them. The CDR3 DNA reads as TGCGCCAGCAGCTCCCTTATTGGTGGGACTGAAGCTTTCTTT. It encodes CASSSLIGGTEAFF.

The chain uses TRBV7-2 and TRBJ2-1; TRBD2 matches at 10 bases. The CDR3 is 15 amino acids. Germline lookup yields CDR1 SGHTA and CDR2 FQGNSA. After removal of 6 bases from V and 4 bases from J, the junction contained 6 bases not matched to a gene. Here the CDR3 DNA reads TGTGCCAGCAGTCTGACTAGCGGGCCTTACAATGAGCAGTTCTTC. Translating gives CASSLTSGPYNEQFF.

The genes are TRBV27 and TRBJ2-7; D is undetermined. Germline assignment: CDR1 MNHEY and CDR2 SMNVEV (reference sequence). Trimming stripped 4 bases from V and 3 bases from J, with 7 bases between. CDR3 size: 12 residues. The CDR3 is CASSSSHYEQYF. CDR3 in DNA: TGTGCCAGCAGTTCCTCCCACTACGAGCAGTACTTC.

The chain employs TRBV5-1 and TRBJ2-3; 12 positions match TRBD2. From germline, CDR1 is SGHRS and CDR2 YFSETQ. This CDR3 comprises 15 residues. The V segment lost 3 bases and the J segment 2 bases; nucleotides outside the gene matches: 1. CDR3 in DNA: TGCGCCAGCAGCTCTAGCGGGGGGGCCACAGATACGCAGTATTTT. This codes for CASSSSGGATDTQYF. Filled out from reference TRBV5-1 and TRBJ2-3, the complete variable domain reads KAGVTQTPRYLIKTRGQQVTLSCSPISGHRSVSWYQQTPGQGLQFLFEYFSETQRNKGNFPGRFSGRQFSNSRSEMNVSTLELGDSALYLCASSSSGGATDTQYFGPGTRLTVL.

V usage is TRBV19 and J usage is TRBJ1-5, with 10 nucleotides matching TRBD1. The CDR3 sequence is 15 residues long. The V segment lost 5 bases and the J segment 6 bases; nucleotides outside the gene matches: 7. Germline loops: CDR1 LNHDA, CDR2 SQIVND (reference sequence). CDR3 region: CASSLMTGGPQPQHF. The DNA of the CDR3 is TGTGCCAGTAGTCTGATGACAGGGGGCCCTCAGCCCCAGCATTTT. The full variable domain, in which reference TRBV19 and TRBJ1-5 provide the parts outside the CDR3, is DGGITQSPKYLFRKEGQNVTLSCEQNLNHDAMYWYRQDPGQGLRLIYYSQIVNDFQKGDIAEGYSVSREKKESFPLTVTSAQKNPTAFYLCASSLMTGGPQPQHFGDGTRLSIL.

The chain joins TRBV7-2 to TRBJ2-5, with a possible D match to TRBD1 (7 bases). The germline V gene has CDR1 SGHTA and CDR2 FQGNSA. This CDR3 region has 19 residues. V shed 4 bases and J shed 3 bases, with 27 bases lying between them. CDR3 protein: CASSSTAYRGRVAEETQYF. DNA for the CDR3: TGTGCCAGCAGCTCCACCGCATACAGGGGAAGGGTAGCGGAAGAGACCCAGTACTTC.

This chain joins TRBV20-1 and TRBJ2-7, with TRBD1 identical over 10 bases. Trimming took 6 bases from V and 6 from J; bases not matched to a gene: 2. The CDR3 length is 11 residues. Germline CDR1 and CDR2: DFQATT and SNEGSKA (reference sequence). CDR3 sequence reads: CSAWTGGEQYF. The CDR3 DNA sequence: TGCAGTGCCTGGACAGGGGGCGAGCAGTACTTC.

The chain carries TRBV15 and TRBJ1-5, with D unclear. Trimming shortened V by 5 bases and J by 0 bases, and 8 bases separated the two germline ends. Germline V lookup: CDR1 LNHNV, CDR2 YYDKDF (reference sequence). There are 14 residues in the CDR3. The CDR3 region is CATSFDGSNQPQHF. The CDR3 DNA follows: TGTGCCACCAGCTTCGACGGTAGCAATCAGCCCCAGCATTTT. The full variable domain, in which reference TRBV15 and TRBJ1-5 provide the parts outside the CDR3, is DAMVIQNPRYQVTQFGKPVTLSCSQTLNHNVMYWYQQKSSQAPKLLFHYYDKDFNNEADTPDNFQSRRPNTSFCFLDIRSPGLGDTAMYLCATSFDGSNQPQHFGDGTRLSIL.

The CDR3 protein is CASSKGEGTEKLFF. The CDR3 DNA reads TGTGCCAGCAGCAAAGGGGAGGGTACTGAAAAACTGTTTTTT. This rearrangement joins TRBV7-8 to TRBJ1-4; D perhaps matches TRBD1 (5 bases). CDR1 is SGHVS and CDR2 is FQNEAQ in the germline V gene. The length of the CDR3 is 14 residues. Trimming took 5 bases from V and 7 from J, leaving 14 bases between them.

Here the CDR3 DNA reads TGTGCCAGCAGTTATGGACAGGGCCCCTCTGGGGCCAACGTCCTGACTTTC. Translation gives CASSYGQGPSGANVLTF. The rearrangement uses TRBV5-4 and TRBJ2-6; 8 bases align to TRBD1. The J segment lost 0 bases and the V segment lost 5 bases, leaving 7 bases of the junction unmatched. The CDR3 has 17 residues. Germline lookup yields CDR1 SGHNT and CDR2 YYREEE (reference sequence).

V gene TRBV27 combines with J gene TRBJ2-3; D possibly uses TRBD1 or TRBD2 (5 bases each). The length of the CDR3 is 13 residues. Germline V gives CDR1 MNHEY, CDR2 SMNVEV (reference sequence). Deletions cut 6 bases from V and 3 bases from J, with 10 bases between. For the CDR3, the DNA is TGTGCCAGCAGCCATGGGGGTACAGATACGCAGTATTTT. Protein product: CASSHGGTDTQYF.

The V gene is TRBV5-4, the J gene TRBJ2-6; weak D call: TRBD1 (5 bases). V gave up 4 bases and J gave up 0 bases, with 8 bases separating them. The germline CDR1 and CDR2 sequences are SGHNT and YYREEE (reference sequence). The CDR3 runs to 15 residues. In DNA, the CDR3 is TGTGCCAGCAGCCAGGGCGACTCTGGGGCCAACGTCCTGACTTTC. Residues: CASSQGDSGANVLTF. The full variable domain, completed using reference TRBV5-4 and TRBJ2-6, is ETGVTQSPTHLIKTRGQQVTLRCSSQSGHNTVSWYQQALGQGPQFIFQYYREEENGRGNFPPRFSGLQFPNYSSELNVNALELDDSALYLCASSQGDSGANVLTFGAGSRLTVL.

The chain combines TRBV7-8 with TRBJ2-1; TRBD2 aligns across 9 bases. CDR1 is SGHVS and CDR2 is FQNEAQ in the germline V gene. The CDR3 contains 17 residues. Trimming removed 1 base from V and 4 bases from J; junction bases left unmatched: 8. The CDR3 is CASSLDSGLAGYNEQFF. The CDR3 DNA is TGTGCCAGCAGCTTAGATTCCGGGCTAGCGGGATACAATGAGCAGTTCTTC. The full variable domain, with the rest looked up from reference TRBV7-8 and TRBJ2-1, is GAGVSQSPRYKVAKRGQDVALRCDPISGHVSLFWYQQALGQGPEFLTYFQNEAQLDKSGLPSDRFFAERPEGSVSTLKIQRTQQEDSAVYLCASSLDSGLAGYNEQFFGPGTRLTVL.

This sequence joins TRBV10-3 and TRBJ2-7; D uncertain. CDR1 and CDR2 from the germline V gene are ENHRY and SYGVKD. Between the trimmed V and J ends, which lost 3 bases and 0 bases, there was a span of 9 bases. This CDR3 spans 14 amino acids. The CDR3 loop is CAISDSVLSYEQYF. In DNA form, the CDR3 reads TGTGCCATCAGTGATTCGGTCCTCTCCTACGAGCAGTACTTC.

The V and J genes are TRBV28 and TRBJ2-2; D is possibly TRBD1 (6 bases). V lost 6 bases and J lost 9, with 8 bases in between. The length of the CDR3 is 11 residues. CDR1 MDHEN and CDR2 SYDVKM come from the germline V gene. This chain's CDR3 is CASSWGRELFF. The CDR3, as DNA: TGTGCCAGCAGCTGGGGGCGGGAGCTGTTTTTT.

The V gene is TRBV4-2, the J gene TRBJ2-7, with 9 positions matching TRBD1. The V segment lost 5 bases and the J segment 0 bases; nucleotides outside the gene matches: 5. The germline gives CDR1 LGHNA, CDR2 YNFKEQ. The CDR3 totals 15 residues. Written as DNA, the CDR3 is TGTGCCAGCAGCTCCCGGACAGGGGCCTCCTACGAGCAGTACTTC. Translating gives CASSSRTGASYEQYF.

This clone was seen only once. The V gene is TRBV5-4, the J gene TRBJ2-1, with 7 bases that match TRBD1. The junction had 7 bases not matched to a gene; V was cut back by 3 bases and J by 7 bases. The CDR3 has 14 amino acids. CDR1 and CDR2 (germline): SGHNT, YYREEE (reference sequence). CDR3 DNA: TGTGCCAGCAGCTCCGAGACAGGGTGGAATGAGCAGTTCTTC. It is translated as CASSSETGWNEQFF.

The chain links TRBV18 to TRBJ2-3; D not resolved. V lost 3 bases to trimming and J lost 0 bases, with 7 bases between them. The CDR3 has 14 amino acids. Germline-derived CDR1 and CDR2 are KGHSH and LQKENI. The CDR3 is CASSPLTSTDTQYF. CDR3 coding DNA: TGTGCCAGCTCACCCTTGACTAGCACAGATACGCAGTATTTT. The full variable domain, in which reference TRBV18 and TRBJ2-3 provide the parts outside the CDR3, is NAGVMQNPRHLVRRRGQEARLRCSPMKGHSHVYWYRQLPEEGLKFMVYLQKENIIDESGMPKERFSAEFPKEGPSILRIQQVVRGDSAAYFCASSPLTSTDTQYFGPGTRLTVL.

This chain uses TRBV19 with TRBJ1-1; no definite D call. The germline gives CDR1 LNHDA, CDR2 SQIVND (reference sequence). This CDR3 has 13 amino acids. Trimming stripped 5 bases from V and 1 base from J, with 8 bases between. Here the CDR3 reads CASSFNSNTEAFF. As DNA, the CDR3 is TGTGCCAGTAGTTTCAACTCGAACACTGAAGCTTTCTTT. The complete variable domain, with remaining parts taken from reference TRBV19 and TRBJ1-1, reads DGGITQSPKYLFRKEGQNVTLSCEQNLNHDAMYWYRQDPGQGLRLIYYSQIVNDFQKGDIAEGYSVSREKKESFPLTVTSAQKNPTAFYLCASSFNSNTEAFFGQGTRLTVV.

The chain couples TRBV19 to TRBJ2-1; 11 nucleotides align to TRBD1. Germline lookup yields CDR1 LNHDA and CDR2 SQIVND (reference sequence). J was trimmed by 0 bases and V by 0 bases; bases with no gene match: 10. The CDR3 totals 20 residues. This CDR3 reads CASSIDGQGASARSYNEQFF. CDR3 coding DNA: TGTGCCAGTAGTATAGATGGACAGGGGGCCTCAGCGCGCTCCTACAATGAGCAGTTCTTC.

This chain joins TRBV11-3 and TRBJ2-1; no definite D call. Germline loops: CDR1 SGHNT, CDR2 YENEEA. Deletions cut 5 bases from V and 5 bases from J, with 10 bases between. The CDR3 has 13 residues. CDR3 region: CASSTGSNNEQFF. CDR3 sequence (DNA): TGTGCCAGCAGCACCGGGTCGAACAATGAGCAGTTCTTC.

The CDR3: CASSEDRGRQETQYF. The CDR3 DNA reads TGTGCCAGCAGTGAGGACAGGGGACGACAAGAGACCCAGTACTTC. The V and J genes are TRBV2 and TRBJ2-5; 9 bases agree with TRBD1. The CDR3 is 15 amino acids. Germline values: CDR1 SNHLY, CDR2 FYNNEI. Trimming took 3 bases from V and 2 from J; bases not matched to a gene: 4.

J is TRBJ1-5 and V is TRBV29-1, with D unresolved. Germline V lookup: CDR1 SQVTM, CDR2 ANQGSEA. V lost 4 bases, J lost 8 bases, and 15 bases lay in between. The CDR3 is 13 residues long. The CDR3 loop reads CSVAPGPWEPQHF. The DNA for the CDR3 is TGCAGCGTTGCACCCGGACCCTGGGAGCCCCAGCATTTT.

This rearrangement joins TRBV6-6 to TRBJ1-3, with D unresolved. The V gene's germline CDR1 is MNHNY and CDR2 SVGAGI (reference sequence). The V gene lost 5 bases and the J gene lost 0 bases, with 8 bases spanning the gap. There are 14 residues in the CDR3. The CDR3 loop reads CASSLHSSGNTIYF. In nucleotides, the CDR3 is TGTGCCAGCAGTCTCCATAGCTCTGGAAACACCATATATTTT.

The V call is TRBV7-2, the J call TRBJ2-5; no clear D. The CDR3 runs to 14 residues. Germline lookup yields CDR1 SGHTA and CDR2 FQGNSA. Trimming took 6 bases from V and 0 from J, leaving 11 bases between them. CDR3 sequence (DNA): TGTGCCAGCAGTTTTTCACCCCACCAAGAGACCCAGTACTTC. Its translation is CASSFSPHQETQYF.

The chain links TRBV6-6 to TRBJ2-7, with D uncertain. The V gene lost 2 bases and the J gene lost 4 bases, with 18 bases spanning the gap. The CDR3 runs 16 residues. Germline loops: CDR1 MNHNY, CDR2 SVGAGI (reference sequence). This CDR3 reads CASSYDPPGSMYEQYF. CDR3 sequence (DNA): TGTGCCAGCAGTTACGATCCCCCGGGTAGTATGTACGAGCAGTACTTC.

V usage is TRBV23-1 and J usage is TRBJ1-2; D is possibly TRBD1 (6 bases). TRBV23-1 is an ORF, and what it does is uncertain. The ends were cut back, 2 bases at V and 1 base at J, with 11 bases in the middle. This CDR3 contains 15 residues. CDR3 protein: CASSQMGGGNYGYTF. CDR3 DNA: TGCGCCAGCAGTCAAATGGGGGGCGGTAACTATGGCTACACCTTC.

The chain recombines TRBV18 with TRBJ2-6; D is perhaps TRBD2 (5 bases). The CDR3 has 17 residues. Germline CDR1 KGHSH, CDR2 LQKENI. V lost 3 bases and J lost 4, with 16 bases in between. This CDR3 reads CASSPLDAPGGANVLTF. CDR3 DNA: TGTGCCAGCTCACCCTTGGACGCCCCGGGAGGGGCCAACGTCCTGACTTTC. Using reference TRBV18 and TRBJ2-6 for the parts outside the CDR3, the full variable domain is NAGVMQNPRHLVRRRGQEARLRCSPMKGHSHVYWYRQLPEEGLKFMVYLQKENIIDESGMPKERFSAEFPKEGPSILRIQQVVRGDSAAYFCASSPLDAPGGANVLTFGAGSRLTVL.